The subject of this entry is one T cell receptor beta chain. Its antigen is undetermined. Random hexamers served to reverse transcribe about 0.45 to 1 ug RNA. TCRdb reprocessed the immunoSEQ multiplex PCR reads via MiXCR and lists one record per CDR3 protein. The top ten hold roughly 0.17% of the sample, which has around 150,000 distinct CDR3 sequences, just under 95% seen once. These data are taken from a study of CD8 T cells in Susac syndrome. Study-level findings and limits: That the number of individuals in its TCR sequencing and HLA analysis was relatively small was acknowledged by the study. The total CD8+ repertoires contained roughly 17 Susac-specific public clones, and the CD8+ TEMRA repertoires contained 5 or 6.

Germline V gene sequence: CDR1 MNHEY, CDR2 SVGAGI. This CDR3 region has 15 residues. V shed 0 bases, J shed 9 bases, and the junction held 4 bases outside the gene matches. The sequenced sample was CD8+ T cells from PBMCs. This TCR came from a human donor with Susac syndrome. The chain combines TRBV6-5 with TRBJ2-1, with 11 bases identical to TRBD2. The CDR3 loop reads CASSYSELAGVEQFF. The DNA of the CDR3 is TGTGCCAGCAGTTACTCGGAACTAGCGGGAGTTGAGCAGTTCTTC.